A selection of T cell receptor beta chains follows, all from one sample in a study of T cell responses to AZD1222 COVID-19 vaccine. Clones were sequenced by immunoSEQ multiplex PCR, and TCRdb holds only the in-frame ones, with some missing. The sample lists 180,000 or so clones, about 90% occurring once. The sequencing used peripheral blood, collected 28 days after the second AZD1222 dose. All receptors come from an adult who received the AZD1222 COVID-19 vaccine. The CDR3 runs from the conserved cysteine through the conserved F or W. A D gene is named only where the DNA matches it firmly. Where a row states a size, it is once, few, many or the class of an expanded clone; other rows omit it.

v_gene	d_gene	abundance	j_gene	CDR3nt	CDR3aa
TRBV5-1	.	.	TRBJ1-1	TGCGCCAGCAGCCCCTACCTGGGCACTGAAGCTTTCTTT	CASSPYLGTEAFF
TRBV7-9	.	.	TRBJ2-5	TGTGCCAGCAGCCCTATCCAAGAGACCCAGTACTTC	CASSPIQETQYF
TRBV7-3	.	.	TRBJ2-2	TGTGCCAGCAGTTGGGACTCGAACACCGGGGAGCTGTTTTTT	CASSWDSNTGELFF
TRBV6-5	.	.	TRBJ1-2	TGTGCCAGCAGTAGCACCGGGACCTCCTATGGCTACACCTTC	CASSSTGTSYGYTF
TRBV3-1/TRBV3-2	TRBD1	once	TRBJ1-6	TGTGCCAGCAGCCAAGGACAGGGGGATTCACCCCTCCACTTT	CASSQGQGDSPLHF
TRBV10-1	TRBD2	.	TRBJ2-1	TGCGCCAGCTACCCGAGGGCTAGCGGGAGCCTCCCGACAAACAATGAGCAGTTCTTC	CASYPRASGSLPTNNEQFF
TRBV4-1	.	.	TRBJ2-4	TGCGCCAGCAGCCCGCCTCCGTGGCGGGACGTGGGAGACATTCAGTACTTC	CASSPPPWRDVGDIQYF
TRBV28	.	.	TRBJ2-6	TGTGCCACTCTAGAAAGGAGGGTTCTCTCTGGGGCCAACGTCCTGACTTTC	CATLERRVLSGANVLTF
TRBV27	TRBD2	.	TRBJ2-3	TGTGCCAGCAGTTCTTACTACCATTTCAGACTAGCGGGAGAGGGCACAGATACGCAGTATTTT	CASSSYYHFRLAGEGTDTQYF
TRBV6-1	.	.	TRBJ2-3	TGTGCCAGCAGTGAATCCCGACCCGCGGGTACGCAGTATTTT	CASSESRPAGTQYF
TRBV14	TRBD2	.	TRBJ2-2	TGTGCCAGCAGCCACAGGACTAGCGTGAACACCGGGGAGCTGTTTTTT	CASSHRTSVNTGELFF
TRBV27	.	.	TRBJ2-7	TGTGCCAGCAGACTTACACACGACACCCCTTTATCCTACGAGCAGTACTTC	CASRLTHDTPLSYEQYF
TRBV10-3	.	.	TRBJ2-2	TGTGCCACTTCGGAGGGTTCTGGGGAGCTGTTTTTT	CATSEGSGELFF
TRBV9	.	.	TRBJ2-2	TGTGCCAGCAGCGCTCAGGGTTACACCGGGGAGCTGTTTTTT	CASSAQGYTGELFF
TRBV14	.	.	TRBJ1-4	TGTGCCAGCAGCCAAGACTTAGGTGAAAAACTGTTTTTT	CASSQDLGEKLFF